Listed below are T cell receptor beta chains from one sample, sequenced in a study of blood T cell repertoires in COVID-19. Generated by immunoSEQ multiplex PCR, the TCRdb table keeps only in-frame clones and is missing some. The sample holds approximately 76,000 clones; roughly 90% are singletons and the top ten take over 15%. The source material was peripheral blood. The receptors shown here come from an elderly man in a cohort sampled during active COVID-19. Each CDR3 is given with its conserved first and last residue. The order of the fields is J gene, clone size, D gene, V gene, CDR3 protein, CDR3 DNA. D genes are given only for firm matches. Only part of the rows carry a size: once, few, many, or a class if the clone is expanded.

j_gene: TRBJ2-2
abundance: once
d_gene: .
v_gene: TRBV28
CDR3aa: CASSPSRNTGELFF
CDR3nt: TGTGCCAGCTCCCCTTCCCGGAACACCGGGGAGCTGTTTTTT

j_gene: TRBJ1-4
abundance: .
d_gene: TRBD1
v_gene: TRBV9
CDR3aa: CASSVSPGTGTPEQLFF
CDR3nt: TGTGCCAGCAGCGTAAGTCCCGGGACAGGGACTCCCGAACAACTGTTTTTT

j_gene: TRBJ1-2
abundance: .
d_gene: .
v_gene: TRBV2
CDR3aa: CASRGGTPSRSEGYTF
CDR3nt: TGTGCCAGCAGGGGGGGGACACCCTCGCGGTCGGAAGGCTACACCTTC

j_gene: TRBJ1-2
abundance: .
d_gene: .
v_gene: TRBV9
CDR3aa: CASSPSGGFDYGYTF
CDR3nt: TGTGCCAGCAGCCCTAGCGGGGGGTTTGACTATGGCTACACCTTC

j_gene: TRBJ2-7
abundance: .
d_gene: .
v_gene: TRBV3-1/TRBV3-2
CDR3aa: CASSPAWGGAYEQYF
CDR3nt: TGTGCCAGCAGCCCGGCATGGGGGGGGGCGTACGAGCAGTACTTC

j_gene: TRBJ2-3
abundance: .
d_gene: TRBD2
v_gene: TRBV19
CDR3aa: CASSMGLAGGLSTDTQYF
CDR3nt: TGTGCCAGTAGTATGGGACTAGCGGGGGGGCTAAGCACAGATACGCAGTATTTT

j_gene: TRBJ2-7
abundance: once
d_gene: TRBD1
v_gene: TRBV2
CDR3aa: CASSLSGTAAYEQYF
CDR3nt: TGTGCCAGCAGTCTATCCGGGACAGCAGCCTACGAGCAGTACTTC

j_gene: TRBJ2-3
abundance: .
d_gene: TRBD1
v_gene: TRBV5-5
CDR3aa: CASSRVQGATDTQYF
CDR3nt: TGTGCCAGCAGTCGGGTACAGGGGGCCACAGATACGCAGTATTTT

j_gene: TRBJ1-2
abundance: .
d_gene: .
v_gene: TRBV28
CDR3aa: CASSLGQFGYTF
CDR3nt: TGTGCCAGCAGTTTAGGACAGTTTGGCTACACCTTC

j_gene: TRBJ2-1
abundance: .
d_gene: TRBD2
v_gene: TRBV7-2
CDR3aa: CASSLRASGGVAYNEQFF
CDR3nt: TGTGCCAGCAGCTTAAGGGCTAGCGGGGGGGTCGCCTACAATGAGCAGTTCTTC

j_gene: TRBJ1-2
abundance: .
d_gene: .
v_gene: TRBV24-1
CDR3aa: CATLWNPQGSYGYTF
CDR3nt: TGTGCCACCCTCTGGAATCCACAGGGCTCCTATGGCTACACCTTC

j_gene: TRBJ2-1
abundance: .
d_gene: TRBD1
v_gene: TRBV19
CDR3aa: CASSDRQGAFNEQFF
CDR3nt: TGTGCCAGTAGTGATCGACAGGGGGCGTTTAATGAGCAGTTCTTC

j_gene: TRBJ2-3
abundance: few
d_gene: .
v_gene: TRBV7-9
CDR3aa: CASSLQTDTQYF
CDR3nt: TGTGCCAGCAGCCTGCAGACAGATACGCAGTATTTT

j_gene: TRBJ1-1
abundance: .
d_gene: .
v_gene: TRBV2
CDR3aa: CALLQRAEAFF
CDR3nt: TGTGCCTTGCTCCAGAGGGCTGAAGCTTTCTTT

j_gene: TRBJ1-1
abundance: .
d_gene: TRBD1
v_gene: TRBV5-5
CDR3aa: CASSFFPAGQWNTEAFF
CDR3nt: TGTGCCAGCAGTTTTTTTCCTGCGGGACAGTGGAACACTGAAGCTTTCTTT

j_gene: TRBJ1-4
abundance: .
d_gene: TRBD1
v_gene: TRBV7-2
CDR3aa: CASSSWGTAPNEKLFF
CDR3nt: TGTGCCAGCAGCTCCTGGGGGACAGCTCCTAATGAAAAACTGTTTTTT

j_gene: TRBJ1-5
abundance: .
d_gene: .
v_gene: TRBV2
CDR3aa: CASSETANSNQPQHF
CDR3nt: TGTGCCAGCAGTGAAACAGCAAATAGCAATCAGCCCCAGCATTTT

j_gene: TRBJ1-2
abundance: .
d_gene: TRBD1
v_gene: TRBV5-1
CDR3aa: CASRTGGTGYGYTF
CDR3nt: TGCGCCAGCAGGACAGGGGGCACAGGCTATGGCTACACCTTC

j_gene: TRBJ2-3
abundance: .
d_gene: .
v_gene: TRBV4-2
CDR3aa: CASSQPYRVGTDTQYF
CDR3nt: TGTGCCAGCAGCCAACCATACAGGGTCGGGACAGATACGCAGTATTTT

j_gene: TRBJ1-2
abundance: .
d_gene: .
v_gene: TRBV2
CDR3aa: CASKNRELGYTF
CDR3nt: TGTGCCAGCAAAAACAGGGAGTTGGGCTACACCTTC

j_gene: TRBJ2-1
abundance: .
d_gene: .
v_gene: TRBV6-4
CDR3aa: CASSAGVYNEQFF
CDR3nt: TGTGCCAGCAGTGCGGGGGTTTACAATGAGCAGTTCTTC

j_gene: TRBJ1-2
abundance: .
d_gene: .
v_gene: TRBV5-1
CDR3aa: CASSPASANYGYTF
CDR3nt: TGCGCCAGCAGTCCTGCTTCAGCTAACTATGGCTACACCTTC

j_gene: TRBJ1-1
abundance: once
d_gene: TRBD1
v_gene: TRBV6-5
CDR3aa: CASSIKGTGTTEAFF
CDR3nt: TGTGCCAGCAGTATCAAGGGGACAGGGACCACTGAAGCTTTCTTT

j_gene: TRBJ2-2
abundance: once
d_gene: .
v_gene: TRBV18
CDR3aa: CASSPAPGYTGELFF
CDR3nt: TGTGCCAGCTCACCAGCCCCAGGGTACACCGGGGAGCTGTTTTTT

j_gene: TRBJ1-2
abundance: .
d_gene: .
v_gene: TRBV6-1
CDR3aa: CASSEAHAQGVYGYTF
CDR3nt: TGTGCCAGCAGTGAGGCCCACGCTCAGGGTGTGTATGGCTACACCTTC

j_gene: TRBJ2-5
abundance: once
d_gene: .
v_gene: TRBV7-9
CDR3aa: CASSLGHTETQYF
CDR3nt: TGTGCCAGCAGCTTAGGGCATACAGAGACCCAGTACTTC

j_gene: TRBJ2-7
abundance: .
d_gene: TRBD1
v_gene: TRBV5-1
CDR3aa: CASSFNGQGYEQYF
CDR3nt: TGCGCCAGCAGCTTTAATGGACAGGGCTACGAGCAGTACTTC

j_gene: TRBJ1-4
abundance: .
d_gene: .
v_gene: TRBV7-6
CDR3aa: CASSPGAANEKLFF
CDR3nt: TGTGCCAGCAGCCCCGGAGCAGCTAATGAAAAACTGTTTTTT

j_gene: TRBJ1-2
abundance: .
d_gene: .
v_gene: TRBV6-1
CDR3aa: CASSEVRGYGYTF
CDR3nt: TGTGCCAGCAGTGAAGTCAGGGGCTATGGCTACACCTTC

j_gene: TRBJ1-1
abundance: .
d_gene: .
v_gene: TRBV19
CDR3aa: CASSLNSGGLNTEAFF
CDR3nt: TGTGCCAGTAGCCTTAATAGTGGAGGGTTGAACACTGAAGCTTTCTTT

j_gene: TRBJ1-2
abundance: few
d_gene: .
v_gene: TRBV19
CDR3aa: CASSSWTDVKGYTF
CDR3nt: TGTGCCAGTAGTTCCTGGACAGACGTTAAAGGCTACACCTTC

j_gene: TRBJ2-3
abundance: once
d_gene: .
v_gene: TRBV9
CDR3aa: CAQQGGRGGTSTDTQYF
CDR3nt: TGTGCACAGCAGGGCGGTAGGGGGGGCACTAGCACAGATACGCAGTATTTT

j_gene: TRBJ1-5
abundance: .
d_gene: .
v_gene: TRBV10-3
CDR3aa: CAISDDPDQPQHF
CDR3nt: TGTGCCATCAGTGACGATCCGGATCAGCCCCAGCATTTT

j_gene: TRBJ2-1
abundance: once
d_gene: .
v_gene: TRBV10-3
CDR3aa: CAITNNNEQFF
CDR3nt: TGTGCCATCACCAACAACAATGAGCAGTTCTTC

j_gene: TRBJ1-6
abundance: .
d_gene: TRBD1
v_gene: TRBV5-1
CDR3aa: CASSPWAGGSSPLHF
CDR3nt: TGCGCCAGCAGCCCCTGGGCAGGGGGCAGTTCACCCCTCCACTTT

j_gene: TRBJ2-3
abundance: .
d_gene: TRBD1
v_gene: TRBV27
CDR3aa: CASSLQGAGTDTQYF
CDR3nt: TGTGCCAGCAGCTTACAGGGGGCAGGCACAGATACGCAGTATTTT

j_gene: TRBJ2-7
abundance: few
d_gene: .
v_gene: TRBV15
CDR3aa: CATSRDREAYEQYF
CDR3nt: TGTGCCACCAGCAGAGACAGGGAGGCCTACGAGCAGTACTTC

j_gene: TRBJ1-1
abundance: .
d_gene: .
v_gene: TRBV7-8
CDR3aa: CASSLRRNTEAFF
CDR3nt: TGTGCCAGCAGCTTACGGAGGAACACTGAAGCTTTCTTT

j_gene: TRBJ2-2
abundance: .
d_gene: TRBD2
v_gene: TRBV19
CDR3aa: CASSTRTSPGGGTGELFF
CDR3nt: TGTGCCAGTAGTACAAGGACTAGCCCAGGCGGAGGCACCGGGGAGCTGTTTTTT

j_gene: TRBJ2-7
abundance: .
d_gene: .
v_gene: TRBV6-1
CDR3aa: CASSEGPGIYEQYF
CDR3nt: TGTGCCAGCAGTGAAGGTCCAGGGATCTACGAGCAGTACTTC

j_gene: TRBJ2-2
abundance: .
d_gene: TRBD1
v_gene: TRBV5-3
CDR3aa: CARSLRPGQGARTGELFF
CDR3nt: TGTGCCAGAAGCTTGAGACCGGGACAGGGGGCGCGGACCGGGGAGCTGTTTTTT

j_gene: TRBJ2-5
abundance: .
d_gene: .
v_gene: TRBV18
CDR3aa: CASSRTEYQETQYF
CDR3nt: TGTGCCAGCTCACGGACAGAGTACCAAGAGACCCAGTACTTC

j_gene: TRBJ1-1
abundance: .
d_gene: .
v_gene: TRBV19
CDR3aa: CASSIPQTVSTEAFF
CDR3nt: TGTGCCAGTAGTATACCACAGACCGTGAGCACTGAAGCTTTCTTT

j_gene: TRBJ1-2
abundance: once
d_gene: .
v_gene: TRBV18
CDR3aa: CASSPAAGTHYGYTF
CDR3nt: TGTGCCAGCTCACCCGCCGCGGGCACTCACTATGGCTACACCTTC

j_gene: TRBJ2-3
abundance: .
d_gene: TRBD2
v_gene: TRBV9
CDR3aa: CASSSLAGGTRQYF
CDR3nt: TGTGCCAGCAGCTCTCTGGCGGGGGGTACACGGCAGTATTTT

j_gene: TRBJ1-6
abundance: .
d_gene: .
v_gene: TRBV5-8
CDR3aa: CASSQQGYNSPLHF
CDR3nt: TGTGCCAGCAGCCAACAGGGCTATAATTCACCCCTCCACTTT

j_gene: TRBJ2-3
abundance: .
d_gene: .
v_gene: TRBV28
CDR3aa: CASSLPLVLDAAPDTQYF
CDR3nt: TGTGCCAGCAGTTTACCCCTGGTCCTAGACGCGGCACCAGATACGCAGTATTTT

j_gene: TRBJ2-3
abundance: few
d_gene: .
v_gene: TRBV6-4
CDR3aa: CASSEGPLAGDTQYF
CDR3nt: TGTGCCAGCAGTGAAGGCCCCCTAGCTGGAGATACGCAGTATTTT

j_gene: TRBJ2-1
abundance: .
d_gene: .
v_gene: TRBV6-6
CDR3aa: CASTLTGTDHNEQFF
CDR3nt: TGTGCCAGCACTTTAACAGGGACCGATCACAATGAGCAGTTCTTC